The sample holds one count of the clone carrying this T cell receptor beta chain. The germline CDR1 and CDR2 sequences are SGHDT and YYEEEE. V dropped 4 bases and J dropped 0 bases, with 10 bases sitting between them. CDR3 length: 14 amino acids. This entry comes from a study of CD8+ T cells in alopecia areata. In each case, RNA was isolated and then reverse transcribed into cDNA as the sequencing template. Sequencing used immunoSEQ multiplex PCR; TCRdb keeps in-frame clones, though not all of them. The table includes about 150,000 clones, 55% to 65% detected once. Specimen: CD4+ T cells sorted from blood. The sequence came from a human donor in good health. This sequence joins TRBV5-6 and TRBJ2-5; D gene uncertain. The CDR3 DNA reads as TGTGCCAGCAGCGCGGCGGCTAACCAAGAGACCCAGTACTTC. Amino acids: CASSAAANQETQYF.